Listed below are T cell receptor beta chains from one sample, sequenced in a study of blood T cell repertoires in COVID-19. The protocol was immunoSEQ multiplex PCR, while the TCRdb copy is restricted to in-frame clones and leaves out a portion. The table records approximately 80,000 clones, 70% to 85% of them present only once. Sequenced: peripheral blood. All receptors come from a woman aged 80 or over with COVID-19, enrolled during active disease. The CDR3 runs from the conserved cysteine through the conserved F or W. The D gene is left open where the match is weak. Size values are once, few and many counts, or a class for expanded clones, and some rows have none.

clone_size d_call j_call v_call cdr3_nt cdr3_aa
NA TRBD2 TRBJ2-5 TRBV7-6 TGTGCCAGCAGCCTTTACGGGACTAGCGGGGCATGGTACCAAGAGACCCAGTACTTC CASSLYGTSGAWYQETQYF
NA TRBD1 TRBJ1-1 TRBV30 TGTGCCTTGGACAGGGCATACACTGAAGCTTTCTTT CALDRAYTEAFF
NA TRBD1 TRBJ1-5 TRBV5-8 TGTGCCAGCAGCCTGGACAGGGTTTGGAGCAATCAGCCCCAGCATTTT CASSLDRVWSNQPQHF
NA NA TRBJ2-2 TRBV13 TGTGCCAGCAGCTTAAAGACAACAGCGAACACCGGGGAGCTGTTTTTT CASSLKTTANTGELFF
NA TRBD2 TRBJ2-5 TRBV5-4 TGTGCCAGCAGCTTCGGACTAGCGGGAGGAGAGACCCAGTACTTC CASSFGLAGGETQYF
NA TRBD2 TRBJ2-4 TRBV3-1/TRBV3-2 TGTGCCAGCATGATACTAGCGGAAAACATTCAGTACTTC CASMILAENIQYF
NA NA TRBJ1-4 TRBV4-2 TGTGCCAGCAGCCAAGGGGACTGGGGCGAAAAACTGTTTTTT CASSQGDWGEKLFF
few TRBD1 TRBJ1-6 TRBV24-1 TGTGCCACCAGTGGGGGGACAGGGAATTCACCCCTCCACTTT CATSGGTGNSPLHF
NA TRBD2 TRBJ2-5 TRBV15 TGTGCCACCAGCAGAGGGCTAGCGGGGGAGACCCAGTACTTC CATSRGLAGETQYF
NA NA TRBJ2-6 TRBV19 TGTGCCAGTAGTCCCATGGGGGCCGGGGCCAACGTCCTGACTTTC CASSPMGAGANVLTF
NA NA TRBJ2-5 TRBV7-9 TGTGCCAGCAGCCCACCAGGGGAGACCCAGTACTTC CASSPPGETQYF
once TRBD1 TRBJ2-7 TRBV7-3 TGTGCCAGCAGCTTGTCGGGACAGCCGGGCGAGCAGTACTTC CASSLSGQPGEQYF
few TRBD1 TRBJ1-4 TRBV4-1 TGCGCCAGCAGCCTCTCCGGGACAGGGGTAGAAAAACTGTTTTTT CASSLSGTGVEKLFF
NA TRBD2 TRBJ2-2 TRBV11-3 TGTGCCAGCAGCGTCAAAGGAGCGGGGGGTGGGGAGCTGTTTTTT CASSVKGAGGGELFF
NA NA TRBJ2-5 TRBV18 TGTGCCAGCTCACCGAACGGCCAAGAGACCCAGTACTTC CASSPNGQETQYF
few TRBD1 TRBJ1-5 TRBV2 TGTGCCAGCAGTTACACAGGGGTTCAGCCCCAGCATTTT CASSYTGVQPQHF
NA NA TRBJ2-2 TRBV7-9 TGTGCCAGCAGCCCACCCTGGCGGGGGCCGAACACCGGGGAGCTGTTTTTT CASSPPWRGPNTGELFF
NA TRBD1 TRBJ1-1 TRBV6-5 TGTGCCAGCAGTCAGGGGGTTTTTGAAGCTTTCTTT CASSQGVFEAFF
NA TRBD1 TRBJ2-7 TRBV10-1 TGCGCCAGCAGTCTACCAGGGGGCCACGAGCAGTACTTC CASSLPGGHEQYF
NA TRBD1 TRBJ1-2 TRBV30 TGTGCCTGGAGTCCACAGGGACAGGGAGTAGATGGCTACACCTTC CAWSPQGQGVDGYTF
NA NA TRBJ1-2 TRBV12-3/TRBV12-4 TGTGCCAGCAGTTTCTCAGGCATTGGTGGCTACACCTTC CASSFSGIGGYTF
NA TRBD2 TRBJ2-2 TRBV11-2 TGTGCCCTCAGACTAGCGATGACCGGGGAGCTGTTTTTT CALRLAMTGELFF
NA NA TRBJ2-2 TRBV15 TGTGCCACCAGCCCAAGTAGCGATGAAACGAACACCGGGGAGCTGTTTTTT CATSPSSDETNTGELFF
NA TRBD2 TRBJ2-7 TRBV2 TGTGCCAGCAAGAATCGGGGGGGCCTCTCCGAGCAGTACTTC CASKNRGGLSEQYF
NA TRBD2 TRBJ2-5 TRBV7-2 TGTGCCAGCAGCCCCCGGACTAGCGGGGGGCTCCAAGAGACCCAGTACTTC CASSPRTSGGLQETQYF